The 27 T cell receptor beta chains below all came from one sample that was sequenced in a study of identical twins. TCRdb reanalysed the 5' RACE reads using MiXCR and keeps one entry per CDR3 protein. The profile shows 200,000 to 250,000 distinct CDR3 sequences, over 12% of them singletons. The sequenced material came from memory (CD45RO+) T cells sorted from blood. All receptors come from a woman aged 18-29 years in good health.

Only a few counts were recorded for this clonotype. V is TRBV9 and J is TRBJ2-4, with TRBD2 as a possible D gene (5 bases). The CDR3 has 14 residues. V lost 4 bases and J 1 base, leaving 9 bases between the germline ends. In germline, CDR1 is SGDLS, CDR2 YYNGEE. The CDR3 DNA sequence: TGTGCCAGCAGCACCGGAGGTGCCAAAAACATTCAGTACTTC. Translation: CASSTGGAKNIQYF.

This clonotype has more than one count but fewer than ten. The chain carries TRBV7-9 and TRBJ2-1, with 8 bases that match TRBD2. With V trimmed by 2 bases and J by 5 bases, 5 bases remained unmatched. CDR3 length: 15 amino acids. Germline V gene lookup returns CDR1 SEHNR and CDR2 FQNEAQ (reference sequence). The CDR3 sequence: CASSLNSGGDNEQFF. The CDR3 DNA follows: TGTGCCAGCAGCTTAAATTCGGGGGGGGACAATGAGCAGTTCTTC. Full variable domain (missing parts from reference TRBV7-9 and TRBJ2-1): DTGVSQNPRHKITKRGQNVTFRCDPISEHNRLYWYRQTLGQGPEFLTYFQNEAQLEKSRLLSDRFSAERPKGSFSTLEIQRTEQGDSAMYLCASSLNSGGDNEQFFGPGTRLTVL.

This clonotype came up many times. The genes are TRBV20-1 and TRBJ2-7, with D unresolved. The CDR3 runs 11 residues. Between the trimmed V and J ends, which lost 3 bases and 5 bases, there was a span of 8 bases. The germline V gene has CDR1 DFQATT and CDR2 SNEGSKA (reference sequence). The CDR3 loop reads CSASLVDEQYF. The CDR3 DNA follows: TGCAGTGCTAGTTTGGTGGACGAGCAGTACTTC.

This chain connects TRBV29-1 to TRBJ1-2; the D gene is possibly TRBD1 (6 bases). This CDR3 is built from 11 residues. V was pared by 2 bases and J by 6 bases, with 7 bases between. Germline lookup yields CDR1 SQVTM and CDR2 ANQGSEA. This CDR3 reads CSVEQGHGYTF. The CDR3 bases are TGCAGCGTTGAACAGGGGCATGGCTACACCTTC.

The chain carries TRBV6-5 and TRBJ2-2; 9 bases map to TRBD2. Germline V gene sequence: CDR1 MNHEY, CDR2 SVGAGI. J gave up 0 bases and V 0 bases, and 2 bases lay outside the gene matches. CDR3 length: 17 amino acids. The DNA for the CDR3 is TGTGCCAGCAGTTACTCGTTAGCGGGAGCGAACACCGGGGAGCTGTTTTTT. This encodes CASSYSLAGANTGELFF.

This chain links TRBV6-1 with TRBJ1-1; D might be TRBD1 (5 bases). This CDR3 comprises 16 residues. Trimming removed 8 bases at V and 1 base at J, with 20 bases between. Germline CDR1 and CDR2: MNHNS and SASEGT. The CDR3 region is CASQAVSTRGNTEAFF. The CDR3 DNA follows: TGTGCCAGCCAAGCCGTTTCAACTAGGGGGAACACTGAAGCTTTCTTT.

This clonotype was seen a handful of times. The V and J genes are TRBV4-2 and TRBJ2-5, with 10 bases lining up with TRBD2. Germline values: CDR1 LGHNA, CDR2 YNFKEQ. This CDR3 comprises 17 residues. Losses at the gene ends were 1 base for V and 2 bases for J; bases not matched to a gene: 7. In DNA, the CDR3 is TGTGCCAGCAGCCAAGTAGGCAGCGGGGGGGCTCAAGAGACCCAGTACTTC. Residues: CASSQVGSGGAQETQYF.

The chain joins TRBV6-2 or TRBV6-3 to TRBJ2-2, with a tentative D call TRBD2 (6 bases). V was trimmed by 6 bases and J by 4 bases, leaving 21 bases between them. This CDR3 is built from 17 residues. The germline V gene encodes CDR1 MNHEY and CDR2 SVGEGT. CDR3 residues: CASSSPTAGRTTGELFF. In nucleotides, the CDR3 is TGTGCCAGCAGCTCCCCCACTGCGGGGAGGACCACCGGGGAGCTGTTTTTT.

This clonotype showed up just a few times. The rearrangement uses TRBV6-2 or TRBV6-3 and TRBJ2-1; 13 nucleotides agree with TRBD2. In germline, CDR1 is MNHEY, CDR2 SVGEGT. J lost 8 bases, V lost 6 bases, and 16 bases had no gene match. This CDR3 has 18 residues. CDR3 DNA: TGTGCCAGCAGCGCCCCGACTAGCGGGAGGTACCCTCGTTATGAGCAGTTCTTC. It translates to CASSAPTSGRYPRYEQFF.

This clonotype was observed a handful of times. The chain carries TRBV12-3 or TRBV12-4 and TRBJ1-2; TRBD1 matches at 9 bases. J was trimmed by 5 bases and V by 2 bases; bases with no gene match: 3. The CDR3 totals 14 residues. CDR3 loop: CASSLRTGAYGYTF. For the CDR3, the DNA is TGTGCCAGCAGTTTAAGGACAGGGGCTTATGGCTACACCTTC.

This sequence joins TRBV29-1 and TRBJ1-1; tentative D call: TRBD1 (5 bases). This CDR3 is built from 13 residues. V lost 5 bases, J lost 5 bases, and 15 bases lay in between. From germline, CDR1 is SQVTM and CDR2 ANQGSEA. CDR3 loop: CSVQTGQRTEAFF. The CDR3 region has the DNA TGCAGCGTTCAAACAGGACAACGGACTGAAGCTTTCTTT.

This clonotype was seen more than once but under ten times. The rearrangement joins TRBV5-1 to TRBJ2-7, with a possible D match to TRBD2 (5 bases). Germline values: CDR1 SGHRS, CDR2 YFSETQ. V was pared by 4 bases and J by 12 bases, with 14 bases between. The CDR3 runs 11 residues. CDR3: CASSHEGSVYF. In nucleotides, the CDR3 is TGCGCCAGCAGCCACGAGGGATCGGTGTACTTC.

This chain joins TRBV12-3 or TRBV12-4 and TRBJ2-1, with TRBD2 matching over 9 bases. The CDR3 runs 19 residues. The chain's CDR3 is CTFSLGAGSTSGRANEQFF. The CDR3 DNA reads TGTACCTTCAGTTTAGGAGCAGGGTCGACTAGCGGTCGAGCAAATGAGCAGTTCTTC.

V and J are TRBV7-2 and TRBJ2-2; D call uncertain. This CDR3 region has 14 residues. The germline V gene encodes CDR1 SGHTA and CDR2 FQGNSA. Trimming took 4 bases from V and 6 from J, leaving 12 bases between them. In nucleotides, the CDR3 is TGTGCCAGCAGCTCGCGACCCTGGGCCGGGGAGCTGTTTTTT. Protein product: CASSSRPWAGELFF.

The V gene is TRBV12-3 or TRBV12-4, the J gene TRBJ2-3, with TRBD2 matching over 10 bases. V lost 5 bases, J lost 2 bases, and 4 bases stayed unmatched. This CDR3 has 15 residues. This chain's CDR3 is CASSLTSGFTDTQYF. The CDR3 nucleotides are TGTGCCAGCAGTCTGACTAGCGGGTTCACAGATACGCAGTATTTT.

This chain connects TRBV5-1 to TRBJ2-5, with D possibly TRBD1 on 5 matching bases. V gave up 2 bases and J gave up 3 bases, with 8 bases separating them. Germline-derived CDR1 and CDR2 are SGHRS and YFSETQ. CDR3 length: 13 amino acids. The CDR3 region has the DNA TGCGCCAGCAGCTTCGCAGGGAAAGAGACCCAGTACTTC. Its protein product is CASSFAGKETQYF.

This clonotype was seen repeatedly, ten times or more. The chain recombines TRBV7-9 with TRBJ2-7, with D perhaps matching TRBD2 (6 bases). Germline CDR1 is SEHNR and CDR2 is FQNEAQ (reference sequence). V was trimmed by 5 bases and J by 5 bases, leaving 16 bases between them. The CDR3 consists of 14 residues. CDR3 coding DNA: TGTGCCAGCAGCCCCCGCGGGGCTAGCGACGAGCAGTACTTC. Translating gives CASSPRGASDEQYF.

The sample holds a few counts of this clonotype. The CDR3 region is CASSVPGRYTGELFF. The CDR3 DNA sequence: TGCGCCAGCAGCGTACCGGGACGGTACACCGGGGAGCTGTTTTTT. The chain combines TRBV5-1 with TRBJ2-2; either TRBD1 or TRBD2 may supply D (5 bases each). Germline assignment: CDR1 SGHRS and CDR2 YFSETQ. This CDR3 is built from 15 residues. The germline V and J ends were trimmed by 4 bases and 3 bases, with 13 bases remaining between them.

This clonotype has only a few counts. The chain recombines TRBV20-1 with TRBJ1-2; 7 bases line up with TRBD1. CDR1 DFQATT and CDR2 SNEGSKA come from the germline V gene (reference sequence). CDR3 length equals 12 residues. V lost 1 base to trimming and J lost 8 bases; unmatched junction nucleotides: 4. The CDR3 region is CSARAQGGGYTF. The DNA for the CDR3 is TGCAGTGCTAGAGCCCAGGGGGGGGGCTACACCTTC.

The genes are TRBV25-1 and TRBJ2-5; D is perhaps TRBD1 or TRBD2 (6 bases each). The germline V gene has CDR1 MGHDK and CDR2 SYGVNS. Trimming took off 3 bases at V and 2 bases at J, with 13 bases between the two ends. This CDR3 spans 15 amino acids. CDR3: CASSEAGAGQETQYF. CDR3 coding DNA: TGTGCCAGCAGTGAGGCAGGGGCGGGGCAAGAGACCCAGTACTTC.

For this clonotype: Possible read error: a much larger clone is one base away. The chain uses TRBV28 and TRBJ2-7; D uncertain. This CDR3 comprises 11 residues. Germline-derived CDR1 and CDR2 are MDHEN and SYDVKM. The CDR3 here is CASSRKYERYF. The CDR3, as DNA: TGTGCCAGCAGTCGAAAGTACGAGCGGTACTTC.

The CDR3 DNA follows: TGCAGTGCTTCGACGGGGAACACCGGGGAGCTGTTTTTT. Translated, it gives CSASTGNTGELFF. J is TRBJ2-2 and V is TRBV20-1; D remains unclear. The CDR3 length is 13 residues. Germline V gives CDR1 DFQATT, CDR2 SNEGSKA (reference sequence). Trimming removed 5 bases at V and 1 base at J, with 8 bases between.

This clonotype was observed a handful of times. J is TRBJ2-1 and V is TRBV9; 12 nucleotides agree with TRBD2. CDR1 and CDR2 (germline): SGDLS, YYNGEE. V lost 0 bases, J lost 3 bases, and 4 bases stayed unmatched. This CDR3 has 17 residues. CDR3 nucleotides: TGTGCCAGCAGCGTAGGATCGACTAGCGGGAGCTACAATGAGCAGTTCTTC. It is translated as CASSVGSTSGSYNEQFF.

The V and J genes are TRBV5-1 and TRBJ2-7; 7 positions match TRBD1. CDR3 length: 13 residues. Trimming took 4 bases from V and 6 from J; bases not matched to a gene: 7. In germline, CDR1 is SGHRS, CDR2 YFSETQ. The CDR3 sequence is CASSNRQGSEQYF. In nucleotides, the CDR3 is TGCGCCAGCAGCAACAGACAGGGAAGCGAGCAGTACTTC.

CDR3 sequence (DNA): TGTGCCAGCAGCTTACTGCCAGGACAGGACCCGGGGGGCTACACCTTC. It specifies CASSLLPGQDPGGYTF. This sequence joins TRBV7-6 and TRBJ1-2; 7 bases are shared with TRBD1. The germline V gene encodes CDR1 SGHVS and CDR2 FNYEAQ. V lost 2 bases and J lost 8; bases outside the gene matches: 14. The CDR3 has 16 residues.

This clonotype has just a few counts. This rearrangement joins TRBV19 to TRBJ1-5; D gene ambiguous. CDR3 size: 12 residues. Germline assignment: CDR1 LNHDA and CDR2 SQIVND (reference sequence). V dropped 7 bases and J dropped 6 bases, with 10 bases sitting between them. The CDR3 sequence: CASNFLSQPQHF. The CDR3 region has the DNA TGTGCCAGTAACTTTTTGAGTCAGCCCCAGCATTTT. Using reference TRBV19 and TRBJ1-5 for the parts outside the CDR3, the full variable domain is DGGITQSPKYLFRKEGQNVTLSCEQNLNHDAMYWYRQDPGQGLRLIYYSQIVNDFQKGDIAEGYSVSREKKESFPLTVTSAQKNPTAFYLCASNFLSQPQHFGDGTRLSIL.

This clonotype occurred many times. This chain joins TRBV7-9 and TRBJ2-5; no clear D gene. Germline assignment: CDR1 SEHNR and CDR2 FQNEAQ (reference sequence). V dropped 7 bases and J dropped 3 bases, with 6 bases sitting between them. The CDR3 runs to 11 residues. The CDR3 loop is CASKAKETQYF. CDR3 nucleotides: TGTGCCAGCAAGGCCAAAGAGACCCAGTACTTC.